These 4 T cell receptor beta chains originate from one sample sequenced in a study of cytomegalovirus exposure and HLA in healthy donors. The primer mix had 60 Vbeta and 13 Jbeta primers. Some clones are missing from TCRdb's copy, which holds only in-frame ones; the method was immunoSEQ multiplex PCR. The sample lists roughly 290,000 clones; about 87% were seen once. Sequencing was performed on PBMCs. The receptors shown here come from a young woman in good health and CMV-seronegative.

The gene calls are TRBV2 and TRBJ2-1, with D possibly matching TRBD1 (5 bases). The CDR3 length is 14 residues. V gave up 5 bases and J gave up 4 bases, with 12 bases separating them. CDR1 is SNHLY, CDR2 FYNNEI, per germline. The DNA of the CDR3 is TGTGCCAGCAGTTTAAGGGGTCAGTACAATGAGCAGTTCTTC. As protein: CASSLRGQYNEQFF.

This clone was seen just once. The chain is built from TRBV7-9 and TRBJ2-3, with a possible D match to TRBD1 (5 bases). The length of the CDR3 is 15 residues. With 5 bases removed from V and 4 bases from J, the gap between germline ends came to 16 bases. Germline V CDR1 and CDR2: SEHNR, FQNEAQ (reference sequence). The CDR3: CASSTISGYADTQYF. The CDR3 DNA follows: TGTGCCAGCAGCACAATATCAGGGTACGCAGATACGCAGTATTTT.

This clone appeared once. CDR3 in amino acids: CASSGRLAGQETQYF. DNA for the CDR3: TGTGCCAGCAGTGGCAGACTAGCGGGTCAAGAGACCCAGTACTTC. This chain uses TRBV6-5 with TRBJ2-5; 10 bases line up with TRBD2. The CDR3 covers 15 residues. CDR1 and CDR2 from the germline V gene are MNHEY and SVGAGI. V shed 5 bases and J 2 bases; nucleotides not matched to a gene: 5.

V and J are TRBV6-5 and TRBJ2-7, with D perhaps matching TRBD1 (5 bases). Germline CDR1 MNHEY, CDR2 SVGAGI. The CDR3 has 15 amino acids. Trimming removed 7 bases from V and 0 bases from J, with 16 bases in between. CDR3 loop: CASTGARVSSYEQYF. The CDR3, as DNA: TGTGCCAGCACTGGCGCCAGGGTAAGCTCCTACGAGCAGTACTTC.